The 28 T cell receptor beta chains below were found in one sample sequenced in a study of T cell responses to AZD1222 COVID-19 vaccine. Repertoires were generated with immunoSEQ multiplex PCR, while TCRdb's copy carries only in-frame clones and drops some. The sample has tens of thousands of clones; roughly nine tenths are singletons. The sequencing used peripheral blood, collected 28 days after the second AZD1222 dose. These receptors were obtained from an adult who received the AZD1222 COVID-19 vaccine.

The V gene is TRBV7-2, the J gene TRBJ2-1; TRBD1 or TRBD2 may be the D gene (5 bases each). V gave up 6 bases and J gave up 2 bases, with 14 bases separating them. Germline CDR1 and CDR2: SGHTA and FQGNSA. This CDR3 contains 15 residues. As DNA, the CDR3 is TGTGCCAGCAGGAGGACTGGGGGAACCTACAATGAGCAGTTCTTC. This translates into CASRRTGGTYNEQFF.

The genes are TRBV5-1 and TRBJ1-3, with D maybe TRBD1 (5 bases). From germline, CDR1 is SGHRS and CDR2 YFSETQ. The CDR3 runs 15 residues. The ends were cut back, 1 base at V and 0 bases at J, with 8 bases in the middle. The CDR3, as DNA: TGCGCCAGCAGCTTGACTGGGGGCTCTGGAAACACCATATATTTT. Translated: CASSLTGGSGNTIYF.

The rearrangement links TRBV5-1 to TRBJ1-1, with TRBD1 as a possible D gene (5 bases). CDR1 and CDR2 (germline): SGHRS, YFSETQ. V lost 3 bases, J lost 1 base, and 10 bases lay in between. The CDR3 covers 14 residues. In DNA form, the CDR3 reads TGCGCCAGCAGCTCCAGGGCCCCGAACACTGAAGCTTTCTTT. This sequence encodes CASSSRAPNTEAFF. Full variable domain (missing parts from reference TRBV5-1 and TRBJ1-1): KAGVTQTPRYLIKTRGQQVTLSCSPISGHRSVSWYQQTPGQGLQFLFEYFSETQRNKGNFPGRFSGRQFSNSRSEMNVSTLELGDSALYLCASSSRAPNTEAFFGQGTRLTVV.

The chain employs TRBV9 and TRBJ2-2; 7 bases align to TRBD1. Germline CDR1 SGDLS, CDR2 YYNGEE. This CDR3 region has 13 residues. The junction had 4 bases not matched to a gene; V was cut back by 10 bases and J by 1 base. CDR3 nucleotides: TGTGCCGGGACAGACAGGAACACCGGGGAGCTGTTTTTT. Encoded protein: CAGTDRNTGELFF.

The chain is built from TRBV28 and TRBJ2-6, with D unresolved. The CDR3 totals 15 residues. The germline gives CDR1 MDHEN, CDR2 SYDVKM. The germline V and J ends were trimmed by 2 bases and 4 bases, with 9 bases remaining between them. The CDR3 protein is CASSLDLPGANVLTF. In DNA, the CDR3 is TGTGCCAGCAGTTTAGACCTACCCGGGGCCAACGTCCTGACTTTC.

The CDR3 nucleotides are TGTGCCAGCAGTTGGGGCAGGGACTCCGAGCAGTACTTC. It yields the protein CASSWGRDSEQYF. The V and J genes are TRBV6-5 and TRBJ2-7; perhaps TRBD2 as D (6 bases). The CDR3 is made up of 13 amino acids. Germline CDR1 and CDR2: MNHEY and SVGAGI. Trimming took 4 bases from V and 6 from J, leaving 13 bases between them.

The rearrangement joins TRBV7-3 to TRBJ2-1, with 12 bases identical to TRBD2. The CDR3 consists of 15 residues. The J segment lost 8 bases and the V segment lost 5 bases, leaving 7 bases of the junction unmatched. CDR1 SGHTA and CDR2 FQGTGA come from the germline V gene. The CDR3 reads CASSIGLAGFDEQFF. In DNA, the CDR3 is TGTGCCAGCAGCATTGGACTAGCGGGATTCGATGAGCAGTTCTTC.

This clone was observed once. A junction end diverges from the germline sequence, so it may reflect a read error. The chain links TRBV11-2 to TRBJ2-5; the D is unclear. CDR1 is SGHAT and CDR2 is FQNNGV in the germline V gene. This CDR3 is 15 amino acids long. The CDR3 protein is CASSFPSELQGTQYF. The CDR3 region has the DNA TGTGCCAGCAGCTTTCCTTCGGAGCTCCAAGGGACCCAGTACTTC.

The rearrangement joins TRBV5-1 to TRBJ2-2, with 7 bases that match TRBD2. Looked up from germline, CDR1 is SGHRS and CDR2 is YFSETQ. V lost 1 base, J lost 0 bases, and 6 bases stayed unmatched. The CDR3 extends over 17 amino acids. This CDR3 reads CASSLSFAGANTGELFF. For the CDR3, the DNA is TGCGCCAGCAGCTTGAGTTTCGCGGGAGCGAACACCGGGGAGCTGTTTTTT.

The chain has TRBV7-9 and TRBJ2-1; no firm D call. CDR1 and CDR2 from the germline V gene are SEHNR and FQNEAQ (reference sequence). The V gene lost 3 bases and the J gene lost 7 bases, with 22 bases spanning the gap. This CDR3 has 17 amino acids. The CDR3 region has the DNA TGTGCCAGCAGCTTGCGGCGCATAGAGAACAGTGGGAATGAGCAGTTCTTC. As protein: CASSLRRIENSGNEQFF.

This sequence joins TRBV29-1 and TRBJ2-5; 7 positions agree with TRBD1. CDR3 length equals 12 residues. V dropped 7 bases and J dropped 5; count of bases not matched to a gene: 7. The V gene's germline CDR1 is SQVTM and CDR2 ANQGSEA. This CDR3 is CSARTGPETQYF. Written as DNA, the CDR3 is TGCAGCGCCAGGACAGGACCTGAGACCCAGTACTTC.

The V and J genes are TRBV28 and TRBJ2-6; D gene ambiguous. CDR3 size: 15 residues. The germline CDR1 and CDR2 sequences are MDHEN and SYDVKM. With 3 bases removed from V and 0 bases from J, the gap between germline ends came to 6 bases. The CDR3 nucleotides read TGTGCCAGCAGTTTTCCTGGCTCTGGGGCCAACGTCCTGACTTTC. This sequence encodes CASSFPGSGANVLTF.

This chain uses TRBV15 with TRBJ1-2; D ambiguous. This CDR3 contains 16 residues. Per the germline V gene, CDR1 is LNHNV and CDR2 is YYDKDF (reference sequence). Trimming cost V 4 bases and J 8 bases, with 23 bases left between them. The CDR3 is CATSKEILVNRQGYTF. CDR3 sequence (DNA): TGTGCCACCAGCAAAGAGATCCTGGTTAATAGGCAGGGCTACACCTTC.

The chain combines TRBV7-2 with TRBJ1-2; 10 bases are a match to TRBD1. This CDR3 is built from 16 residues. The ends lost 5 bases at V and 7 bases at J; junction bases unmatched: 13. The V gene's germline CDR1 is SGHTA and CDR2 FQGNSA. CDR3 loop: CASSQGQGNPGGGYTF. DNA of the CDR3: TGTGCCAGCAGCCAGGGACAGGGGAACCCCGGTGGTGGCTACACCTTC.

The chain couples TRBV27 to TRBJ1-2; 8 nucleotides match TRBD1. This CDR3 has 13 amino acids. The junction had 5 bases not matched to a gene; V was cut back by 3 bases and J by 8 bases. Germline values: CDR1 MNHEY, CDR2 SMNVEV (reference sequence). The CDR3 nucleotides read TGTGCCAGCAGTTTTATGGCAGGGGGCGGCTACACCTTC. Encoded protein: CASSFMAGGGYTF.

The chain links TRBV6-1 to TRBJ1-1; D ambiguous. Trimming took 0 bases from V and 3 from J, leaving 14 bases between them. The CDR3 consists of 16 residues. Germline values: CDR1 MNHNS, CDR2 SASEGT. As DNA, the CDR3 is TGTGCCAGCAGTGAAGCCTGGGCAGGAGGACACACTGAAGCTTTCTTT. It codes for CASSEAWAGGHTEAFF.

In its sample, this clone was seen once. The chain carries TRBV7-7 and TRBJ2-7; the D gene is possibly TRBD1 (5 bases). V shed 5 bases and J shed 1 base, with 12 bases lying between them. Looked up from germline, CDR1 is SSHAT and CDR2 is FNYEAQ (reference sequence). This CDR3 is built from 14 residues. The CDR3 protein is CASSPNPGSYEQYF. CDR3 coding DNA: TGTGCCAGCAGCCCCAACCCAGGGTCCTACGAGCAGTACTTC.

The chain combines TRBV5-1 with TRBJ1-4, with D unresolved. Trimming shortened V by 7 bases and J by 6 bases, and 16 bases separated the two germline ends. The V gene's germline CDR1 is SGHRS and CDR2 YFSETQ. This CDR3 is 14 amino acids long. The CDR3 nucleotides are TGCGCCAGCGGTCCACTGGGTGGGGATGAAAAACTGTTTTTT. It yields the protein CASGPLGGDEKLFF.

Concerning this clone: An end of the junction differs from the germline gene, which may be a read error. This chain joins TRBV12-3 or TRBV12-4 and TRBJ2-7; D is uncertain. The CDR3 sequence is 11 residues long. DNA for the CDR3: TGTGCCAGCAGGTTAGTGGGCGAGCAGTACTTC. This gives the protein CASRLVGEQYF.

This clone was recorded once. The rearrangement uses TRBV28 and TRBJ1-6; a weak D match, TRBD1 (5 bases). This CDR3 is built from 21 residues. The V and J ends lost 4 bases and 0 bases respectively, with 25 bases between them. Germline CDR1 is MDHEN and CDR2 is SYDVKM. CDR3 sequence (DNA): TGTGCCAGCAGTTCTCTCGGGGCCGGGGACCTCCAAAGCTCCTATAATTCACCCCTCCACTTT. Translated: CASSSLGAGDLQSSYNSPLHF.

V usage is TRBV18 and J usage is TRBJ2-7; 7 bases match TRBD1. With V trimmed by 4 bases and J by 5 bases, 11 bases remained unmatched. The CDR3 totals 15 residues. Per the germline V gene, CDR1 is KGHSH and CDR2 is LQKENI. The CDR3 coding sequence is TGTGCCAGCTCACTGAGAGACAGGGTCTTTCACGAGCAGTACTTC. Translating it yields CASSLRDRVFHEQYF.

In DNA, the CDR3 is TGTGCCAGCAGCTTATCAGCAACTAATGAAAAACTGTTTTTT. Translating it yields CASSLSATNEKLFF. The rearrangement uses TRBV7-9 and TRBJ1-4; D remains unclear. Germline lookup yields CDR1 SEHNR and CDR2 FQNEAQ (reference sequence). The CDR3 covers 14 residues. The V and J ends lost 2 bases and 0 bases respectively, with 4 bases between them. The full variable domain, in which reference TRBV7-9 and TRBJ1-4 provide the parts outside the CDR3, is DTGVSQNPRHKITKRGQNVTFRCDPISEHNRLYWYRQTLGQGPEFLTYFQNEAQLEKSRLLSDRFSAERPKGSFSTLEIQRTEQGDSAMYLCASSLSATNEKLFFGSGTQLSVL.

This chain links TRBV12-3 or TRBV12-4 with TRBJ1-1; D is uncertain. The CDR3 has 13 residues. Trimming removed 1 base at V and 3 bases at J, with 6 bases between. CDR3 DNA: TGTGCCAGCAGTTTAGTTGGAGACACTGAAGCTTTCTTT. This gives the protein CASSLVGDTEAFF.

In its sample, this clone was seen a few times. V gene TRBV6-4 combines with J gene TRBJ2-1; 11 positions agree with TRBD2. The CDR3 has 15 amino acids. Germline V gene sequence: CDR1 MRHNA, CDR2 SNTAGT. V shed 0 bases and J 6 bases; nucleotides not matched to a gene: 1. In DNA, the CDR3 is TGTGCCAGCAGTGACTCACTAGCGGGAGCCAATGAGCAGTTCTTC. Its protein is CASSDSLAGANEQFF.

The rearrangement uses TRBV7-2 and TRBJ1-2; D unclear. This CDR3 comprises 13 residues. Trimming left V 4 bases short and J 8 bases short, with 14 bases between. Germline assignment: CDR1 SGHTA and CDR2 FQGNSA. In DNA, the CDR3 is TGTGCCAGCAGCTCTGCCCCCCGGGGAGGCTACACCTTC. Protein: CASSSAPRGGYTF.

This sequence joins TRBV5-1 and TRBJ2-1; 8 nucleotides align to TRBD1. Per the germline V gene, CDR1 is SGHRS and CDR2 is YFSETQ. The J segment lost 4 bases and the V segment lost 0 bases, leaving 9 bases of the junction unmatched. CDR3 length equals 17 residues. The DNA of the CDR3 is TGCGCCAGCAGCTTGGCTTTTGGTGACAGGGGTTACAATGAGCAGTTCTTC. Translating it yields CASSLAFGDRGYNEQFF.

This clone is medium-sized within its sample. The V and J genes are TRBV19 and TRBJ1-1; D remains ambiguous. The germline V and J ends were trimmed by 1 base and 0 bases, with 12 bases remaining between them. This CDR3 has 16 residues. CDR1 is LNHDA and CDR2 is SQIVND in the germline V gene (reference sequence). The CDR3 is CASSIVPGSMNTEAFF. CDR3 nucleotides: TGTGCCAGTAGTATAGTTCCTGGGAGCATGAACACTGAAGCTTTCTTT.

This clone was detected once. The chain recombines TRBV28 with TRBJ1-5; no definite D call. This CDR3 is built from 14 residues. V lost 2 bases and J 5 bases, leaving 10 bases between the germline ends. Germline lookup yields CDR1 MDHEN and CDR2 SYDVKM. Written as DNA, the CDR3 is TGTGCCAGCAGTTTACGGCGGTCTGATCAGCCCCAGCATTTT. Translated: CASSLRRSDQPQHF.